This T cell receptor (beta chain) comes out of a study of cytomegalovirus exposure and HLA in healthy donors. Whereas donors were nominally healthy upon sampling, unrecorded immune exposures were probable. The germline CDR1 and CDR2 sequences are ENHRY and SYGVKD. V lost 2 bases to trimming and J lost 0 bases, with 8 bases between them. The CDR3 spans 14 residues. Both 60 Vbeta primers and 13 Jbeta primers went into the PCR. The method was immunoSEQ multiplex PCR; TCRdb's version includes in-frame clones alone and lacks a portion of them. The sample has roughly 73,000 clones. The rearrangement uses TRBV10-3 and TRBJ2-7; D possibly corresponds to TRBD2 (5 bases). This sequence was found in a man aged 50-59 years in good health and CMV-seropositive. Sequencing was carried out using PBMCs. The CDR3 region is CAISEGAGSYEQYV. CDR3 bases: TGTGCCATCAGTGAGGGCGCGGGCTCCTACGAGCAGTACGTC.